This paragraph covers one T cell receptor beta chain sequence. The antigen remains undetermined. This sample's TCRbeta library carried unique molecular identifier barcodes. TCRdb fed the PCR reads into MiXCR, producing one record per CDR3 protein. The sample carries 300,000 or so distinct CDR3 sequences, approximately 23% recorded once. This sample is part of a study of T-cell reconstitution after alpha-beta-depleted transplantation in children. Findings and caveats of the study: One year after transplant, T-cell counts and diversity came mostly from newly produced T cells. Day-60 TCRbeta diversity that was high in some patients was derived from surviving recipient T cells and thymic progenitors.

The CDR3 length is 14 residues. Germline CDR1 reads LGHDT; CDR2 reads YNNKEL (reference sequence). Trimming cost V 4 bases and J 3 bases; bases outside gene matches: 5. The TCR originated in a male patient younger than 18 who had a stem cell transplant for acute lymphoblastic leukemia, so the T cells may come from the graft donor. Sequencing used PBMCs, mostly from graft donor cells, obtained 180 days after TCRalphabeta/CD19-depleted stem cell transplant. The rearrangement links TRBV3-1 to TRBJ2-7; the match to TRBD2 covers 8 bases. CDR3 in amino acids: CASSLGLANYEQYF. CDR3 nucleotides: TGTGCCAGCAGCCTTGGACTAGCCAACTACGAGCAGTACTTC.